Included here is one TCR beta chain sequence, with context. As yet, its antigen is unknown. The data were obtained in a study of a mutant IDH1 vaccine in newly diagnosed glioma. The CDR3 runs 18 residues. Trimming removed 1 base from V and 7 bases from J; junction bases left unmatched: 12. The germline gives CDR1 LGHNA, CDR2 YNFKEQ. Documented time point: baseline, week 1 (first vaccination visit). Treatment in this sample: pre-vaccination baseline after standard-of-care therapy. In every donor, the tumor was a new WHO grade 3 or 4 IDH1-mutant, ATRX-lost astrocytoma. Broader study findings: Across multiple MHC alleles, 90% to 95% of patients had vaccine-induced responses.

Sequencing was performed with immunoSEQ multiplex PCR; in TCRdb, only in-frame clones are kept and a portion is missing. The sample records 85,000 to 100,000 clones, roughly 78% being singletons. The chain combines TRBV4-2 with TRBJ2-2; 10 nucleotides agree with TRBD2. This specimen consisted of PBMCs, obtained from a glioma patient treated with radiotherapy, temozolomide or both. The source is a man aged 40-55 years with glioma. The CDR3 DNA follows: TGTGCCAGCAGCCAAGGTAGTCTAGCGGGAGCCATCGGCGGGGAGCTGTTTTTT. Translation: CASSQGSLAGAIGGELFF.